This T cell receptor (beta chain) was documented in a study of T cells in localized non-small cell lung cancer. Regarding the study as a whole: Analysis by sequencing included only one tumor region, so heterogeneity remains possible. Median approximately 50 top-100 tumor clones were shared with paired adjacent lung. Measurement of T cell clonality placed uninvolved adjacent lung highest, above the level in tumor.

The CDR3 is 16 residues long. Per the germline V gene, CDR1 is SGHVS and CDR2 is FQNEAQ. V was shortened by 1 base and J by 0 bases, with 12 bases between the two germline ends. Some clones are missing from TCRdb's copy, which holds only in-frame ones; the method was immunoSEQ multiplex PCR. The data contain roughly 39,000 clones, 85% to 90% of them seen just once; the ten biggest clones take up around 3.4%. In regard to this clone: Its antigen is unknown.

Sequencing used peripheral blood, obtained before any cancer treatment. This chain uses TRBV7-8 with TRBJ1-1; no definite D call. The sequence was collected from a man aged 18 to 50 with stage I lung adenocarcinoma. CDR3 in DNA: TGTGCCAGCAGCTTAGGAGGGCCCGTCATGAACACTGAAGCTTTCTTT. Encoded protein: CASSLGGPVMNTEAFF.